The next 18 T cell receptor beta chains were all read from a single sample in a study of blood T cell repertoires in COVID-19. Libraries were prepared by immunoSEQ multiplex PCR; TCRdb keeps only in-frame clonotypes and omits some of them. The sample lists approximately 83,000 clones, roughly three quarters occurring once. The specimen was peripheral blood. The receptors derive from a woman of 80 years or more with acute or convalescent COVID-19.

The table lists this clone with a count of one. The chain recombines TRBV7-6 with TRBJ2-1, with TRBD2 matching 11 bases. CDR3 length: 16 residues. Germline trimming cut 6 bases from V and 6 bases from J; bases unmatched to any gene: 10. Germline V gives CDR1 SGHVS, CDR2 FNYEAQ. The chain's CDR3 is CASSPLSGGAVNEQFF. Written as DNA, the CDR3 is TGTGCCAGCAGTCCTCTTAGCGGGGGGGCGGTCAATGAGCAGTTCTTC.

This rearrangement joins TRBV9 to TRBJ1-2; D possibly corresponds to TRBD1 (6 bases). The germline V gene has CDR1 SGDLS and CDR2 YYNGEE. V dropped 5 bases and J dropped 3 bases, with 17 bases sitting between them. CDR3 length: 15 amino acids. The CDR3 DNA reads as TGTGCCAGCAGTACGAGGGGGGGCGCTGACTATGGCTACACCTTC. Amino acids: CASSTRGGADYGYTF.

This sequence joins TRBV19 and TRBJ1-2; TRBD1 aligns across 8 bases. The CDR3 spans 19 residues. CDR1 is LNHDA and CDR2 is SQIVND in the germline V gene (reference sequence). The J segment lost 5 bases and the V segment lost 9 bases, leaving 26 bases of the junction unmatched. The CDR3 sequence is CASFGAPGTGYGSTYGYTF. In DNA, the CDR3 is TGTGCCAGCTTTGGAGCGCCCGGGACAGGCTACGGTAGTACTTATGGCTACACCTTC.

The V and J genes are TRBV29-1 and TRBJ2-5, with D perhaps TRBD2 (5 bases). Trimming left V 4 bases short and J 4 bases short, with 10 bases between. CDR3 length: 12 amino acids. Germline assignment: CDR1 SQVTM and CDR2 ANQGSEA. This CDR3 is CSVVVGRETQYF. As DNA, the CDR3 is TGCAGCGTTGTGGTAGGGAGAGAGACCCAGTACTTC. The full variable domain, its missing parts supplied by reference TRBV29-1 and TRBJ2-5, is SAVISQKPSRDICQRGTSLTIQCQVDSQVTMMFWYRQQPGQSLTLIATANQGSEATYESGFVIDKFPISRPNLTFSTLTVSNMSPEDSSIYLCSVVVGRETQYFGPGTRLLVL.

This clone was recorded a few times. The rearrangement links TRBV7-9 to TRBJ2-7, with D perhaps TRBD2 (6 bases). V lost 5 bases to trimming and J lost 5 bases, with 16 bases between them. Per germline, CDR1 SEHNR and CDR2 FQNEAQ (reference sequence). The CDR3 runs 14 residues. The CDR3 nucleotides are TGTGCCAGCAGCCCTACTCAGACTAGGCACGAGCAGTACTTC. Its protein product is CASSPTQTRHEQYF.

In nucleotides, the CDR3 is TGTGCCAGCAGTGACCAAGCCAGGGGTTTGGTAGAGACCCAGTACTTC. Translating gives CASSDQARGLVETQYF. V usage is TRBV6-1 and J usage is TRBJ2-5; D perhaps matches TRBD1 (6 bases). The CDR3 is 16 residues long. Trimming cost V 3 bases and J 4 bases, with 18 bases left between them. The germline V gene encodes CDR1 MNHNS and CDR2 SASEGT.

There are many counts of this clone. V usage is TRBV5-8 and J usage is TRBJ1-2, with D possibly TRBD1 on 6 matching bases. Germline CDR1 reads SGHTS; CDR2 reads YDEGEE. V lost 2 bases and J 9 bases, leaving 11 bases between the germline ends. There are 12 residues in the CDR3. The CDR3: CASSLRTESYTF. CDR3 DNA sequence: TGTGCCAGCAGCTTACGGACAGAAAGCTACACCTTC.

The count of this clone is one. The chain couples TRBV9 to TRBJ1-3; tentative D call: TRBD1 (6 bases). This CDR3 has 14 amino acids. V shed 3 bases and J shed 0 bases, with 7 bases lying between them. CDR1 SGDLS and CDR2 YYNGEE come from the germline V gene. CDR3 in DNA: TGTGCCAGCAGCGGGACAGCCTCTGGAAACACCATATATTTT. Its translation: CASSGTASGNTIYF.

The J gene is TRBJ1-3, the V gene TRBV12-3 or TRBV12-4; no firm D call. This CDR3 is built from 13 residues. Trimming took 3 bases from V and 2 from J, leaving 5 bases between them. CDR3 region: CASSFGPGNTIYF. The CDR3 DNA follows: TGTGCCAGCAGTTTTGGGCCTGGAAACACCATATATTTT.

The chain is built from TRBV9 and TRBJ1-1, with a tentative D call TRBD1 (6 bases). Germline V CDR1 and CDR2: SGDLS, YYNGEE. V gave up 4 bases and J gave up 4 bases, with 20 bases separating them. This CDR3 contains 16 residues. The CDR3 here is CASSRAGGYDSTEAFF. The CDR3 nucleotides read TGTGCCAGCAGCCGAGCGGGGGGCTACGATAGCACTGAAGCTTTCTTT.

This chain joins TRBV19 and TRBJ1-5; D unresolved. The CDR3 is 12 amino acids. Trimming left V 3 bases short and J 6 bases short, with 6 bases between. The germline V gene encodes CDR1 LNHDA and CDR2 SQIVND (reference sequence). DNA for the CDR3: TGTGCCAGTAGTATCTGGGCTCAGCCCCAGCATTTT. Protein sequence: CASSIWAQPQHF.

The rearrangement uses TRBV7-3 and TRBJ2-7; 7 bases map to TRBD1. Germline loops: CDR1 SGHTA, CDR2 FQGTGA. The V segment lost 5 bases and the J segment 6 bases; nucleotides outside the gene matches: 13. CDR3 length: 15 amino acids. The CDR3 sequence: CASSPRQGGYGEQYF. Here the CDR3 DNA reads TGTGCCAGCAGCCCGCGACAGGGTGGGTATGGCGAGCAGTACTTC. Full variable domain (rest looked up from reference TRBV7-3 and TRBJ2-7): GAGVSQTPSNKVTEKGKYVELRCDPISGHTALYWYRQSLGQGPEFLIYFQGTGAADDSGLPNDRFFAVRPEGSVSTLKIQRTERGDSAVYLCASSPRQGGYGEQYFGPGTRLTVT.

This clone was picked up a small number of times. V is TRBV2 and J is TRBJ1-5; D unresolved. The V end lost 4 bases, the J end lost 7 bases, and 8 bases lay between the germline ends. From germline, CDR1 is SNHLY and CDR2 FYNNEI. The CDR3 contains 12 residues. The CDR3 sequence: CASSGEGQPQHF. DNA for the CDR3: TGTGCCAGCAGTGGCGAGGGACAGCCCCAGCATTTT. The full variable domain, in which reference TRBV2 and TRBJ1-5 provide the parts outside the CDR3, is EPEVTQTPSHQVTQMGQEVILRCVPISNHLYFYWYRQILGQKVEFLVSFYNNEISEKSEIFDDQFSVERPDGSNFTLKIRSTKLEDSAMYFCASSGEGQPQHFGDGTRLSIL.

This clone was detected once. This CDR3 reads CASSPGEGKNIQYF. CDR3 nucleotides: TGTGCCAGCAGTCCCGGGGAGGGCAAAAACATTCAGTACTTC. The rearrangement joins TRBV6-6 to TRBJ2-4, with TRBD2 identical over 7 bases. Germline values: CDR1 MNHNY, CDR2 SVGAGI (reference sequence). The junction had 4 bases not matched to a gene; V was cut back by 5 bases and J by 3 bases. The CDR3 totals 14 residues.

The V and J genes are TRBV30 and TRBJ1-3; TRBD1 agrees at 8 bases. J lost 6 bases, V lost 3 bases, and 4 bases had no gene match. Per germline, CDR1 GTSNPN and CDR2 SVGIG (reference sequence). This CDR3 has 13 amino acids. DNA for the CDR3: TGTGCCTGGAGCCAGACAGGGGCAAACACCATATATTTT. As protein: CAWSQTGANTIYF.

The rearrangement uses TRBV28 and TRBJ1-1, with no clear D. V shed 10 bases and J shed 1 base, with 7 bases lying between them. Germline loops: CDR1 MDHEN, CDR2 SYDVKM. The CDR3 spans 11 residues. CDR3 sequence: CATRKNTEAFF. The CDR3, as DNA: TGTGCCACGAGAAAGAACACTGAAGCTTTCTTT. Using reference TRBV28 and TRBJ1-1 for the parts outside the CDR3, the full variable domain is DVKVTQSSRYLVKRTGEKVFLECVQDMDHENMFWYRQDPGLGLRLIYFSYDVKMKEKGDIPEGYSVSREKKERFSLILESASTNQTSMYLCATRKNTEAFFGQGTRLTVV.

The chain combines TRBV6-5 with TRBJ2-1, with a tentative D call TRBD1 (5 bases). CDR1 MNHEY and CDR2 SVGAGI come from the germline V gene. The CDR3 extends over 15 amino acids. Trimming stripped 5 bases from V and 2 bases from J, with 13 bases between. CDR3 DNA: TGTGCCAGCAGTCAGACCCAGACAGCCTACAATGAGCAGTTCTTC. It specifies CASSQTQTAYNEQFF.

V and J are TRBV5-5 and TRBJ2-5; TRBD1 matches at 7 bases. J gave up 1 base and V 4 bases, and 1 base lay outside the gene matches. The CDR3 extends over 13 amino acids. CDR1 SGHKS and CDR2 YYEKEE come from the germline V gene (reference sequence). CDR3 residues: CASSRDSQETQYF. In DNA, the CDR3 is TGTGCCAGCAGCCGGGACAGCCAAGAGACCCAGTACTTC.